This TCR beta chain was captured by sequencing in a study of blood T cell repertoires in COVID-19. Looking at the study overall: In each case, the material was cDNA or gDNA derived from T cells, B-cell-depleted T cells, or PBMCs.

Measured with immunoSEQ multiplex PCR; TCRdb has only the in-frame clones, and not every one. The data show roughly 250,000 clones, around nine tenths seen once. Recovered Cohort 3 donors showed two negative PCRs, clearance, or symptom resolution. This CDR3 region has 16 residues. Trimming left V 4 bases short and J 2 bases short, with 17 bases between. CDR1 is SGHTA, CDR2 FQGTGA, per germline. The chain couples TRBV7-3 to TRBJ2-5; D is perhaps TRBD2 (6 bases). The source is a woman aged 45-59 years who had recovered from COVID-19. The sequenced material came from PBMCs or T cells enriched from blood (not recorded which). CDR3 sequence: CASSSSGTVGQETQYF. Here the CDR3 DNA reads TGTGCCAGCAGCTCTTCCGGGACTGTAGGTCAAGAGACCCAGTACTTC.